The subject of this entry is one T cell receptor beta chain. Measured with immunoSEQ multiplex PCR; TCRdb has only the in-frame clones, and not every one. This table holds over 100,000 clones, around 90% found once. This specimen belongs to a study of T cell responses to AZD1222 COVID-19 vaccine. Germline V gene sequence: CDR1 LGHNA, CDR2 YSLEER. The CDR3 runs 16 residues. With 6 bases removed from V and 10 bases from J, the gap between germline ends came to 22 bases. V gene TRBV4-3 combines with J gene TRBJ1-6, with D maybe TRBD1 (6 bases). This sample comprised peripheral blood, obtained 28 days after the second AZD1222 dose. This receptor was taken from an adult who received the AZD1222 COVID-19 vaccine. As DNA, the CDR3 is TGCGCCAGCAGTTCAGTTTTCGGGCAAGGGGGGTCACCCCTCCACTTT. This gives the protein CASSSVFGQGGSPLHF.